This T cell receptor beta chain was identified in a study of identical twins (dated by TCRdb to about 2016). Study-wide context: The study deep-sequenced TCR alpha and beta repertoires from monozygotic twins, unrelated adults of various ages and cord blood to test whether fetal clonotypes persist. Replicate twin experiments were performed at different times using different library preparation protocols to rule out contamination.

The library was prepared using 5' RACE. Sequenced using an Illumina HiSeq 2000. Template switching added a universal primer binding site, and the final cDNA carried a unique molecular identifier that allowed TCR cDNA molecules to be counted accurately. Specific primers in the conserved constant-segment region were used to synthesize first-strand cDNA for TCR alpha and beta chains. To control for contamination, each cDNA library was double barcoded with a SMART-Mk sample barcode plus Illumina barcodes. TruSeq adapter sequences along with Illumina sample barcodes were introduced in two successive PCR steps. TCR alpha and beta cDNA libraries were sequenced on the Illumina HiSeq platform with custom primers. In the original analysis: Unique molecular identifiers were extracted from raw reads with MiGEC, and CDR3 positions were determined with MiXCR. For each individual, recombination models were inferred using an EM algorithm with the repgenHMM and IGoR tools. The tcR package in R was used for shared clonotype analysis, with sharing normalized by the product of cloneset sizes. To study raw recombination free of thymic and clonal selection effects, out-of-frame nonproductive sequences were analyzed. The raw public data were reprocessed by TCRdb itself: fastp quality trimming at Q25, MiXCR clonotype calling, in-frame beta chains only. Under each unique CDR3 protein, matching rows form one entry showing the most common genes and DNA. The authors' filters were not applied to this entry. Here the sample has 400,000 to 550,000 distinct CDR3 sequences; less than 25% occur a single time. The top ten clonotypes cover roughly 0.9% of the sample.

Comment on this clonotype: Its specific antigen is unknown. There are no base qualities to consult, and no much larger clone falls within one base.

Here is what the overall study found, with its caveats: Because the same donors could not be followed over many years, the conclusions depended on cross-sectional statistical analysis. In beta out-of-frame sequences, excess twin sharing was weaker, because having fewer shared sequences lowered the signal-to-noise ratio. Compared with coincidental sharing between unrelated individuals, out-of-frame TCR alpha sequences shared between twins showed an excess of sequences with low generation probability. Recombination models systematically underestimated out-of-frame TCR alpha sharing in monozygotic twins but agreed with sharing between unrelated individuals. Abundant cord blood beta clonotypes carried fewer insertions; young adult naive repertoires showed a weaker similar trend, while memory repertoires showed none. Invariant T cells such as MAIT and iNKT could partly confound zero-insertion analyses, although diverse VJ usage argued against such confounding for most clonotypes.

Every donor was a healthy Caucasian. The twin cohort consisted of three pairs of female monozygotic twins, all aged about 18 to 30 years. CD4+ and CD8+ T cell populations were isolated with positive isolation kits from Invitrogen. The germline V gene (reference sequence) gives CDR1 as LNHNV and CDR2 as YYDKDF. The CDR3 contains 14 residues, cysteine and phenylalanine counted. The CDR3 DNA has 42 bases and is translated from base 1. For this chain, trimming is 5 bases at the V end and 4 bases at the J end, and the number of junction bases without a gene match is 5. Separately, the same data were catalogued under a study of T cells expressing NK-cell markers. The second source states: Three sorted T-cell subsets (CD3+CD56+NKG2C+, CD3+CD56+NKG2C- and CD3+CD56-NKG2C+) from fewer than 10 donors had their TCR beta-chain repertoires profiled. Of the eight sequenced donors, seven were found to be HCMV-seropositive and one was found to be HCMV-seronegative. In several experiments an anti-gammadeltaTCR antibody was added to restrict sorting to alphabetaTCR-expressing T cells. For several donors, the dominant CD3+CD56+NKG2C+ clonotypes were among the top 10 CD8+ clonotypes and accounted for roughly 1.0-8% of CD8+ T cells. Those dominant clonotypes were again the most abundant among CD3+CD56-NKG2C+ cells in a handful of donors, at 28.3-60.1%. Whether the expanded NKG2C-expressing T cell clones were specific for HCMV antigens was left unclear. The study sequenced eight donors, all healthy volunteers chosen at random: three men and five women. HCMV-specific IgG was detected in serum with a commercial ELISA kit to determine HCMV serostatus. MIGEC was used to demultiplex reads and group the reads by UMI, and MiTCR was used to assemble and quantify clonotypes. To remove erroneous sequences, TCR cDNA sequences were retained only when supported by two or more reads. The tcR package was used for downstream repertoire analysis, and clonotypes were matched across fractions by CDR3 nucleotide sequence plus V segment. Antigen specificity was annotated against VDJdb with VDJmatch, allowing one amino acid substitution in CDR3.

The source is a woman between 18 and 29 years old in good health. Recombination linked TRBV15 to TRBJ2-3, with 8 junctional bases fitting TRBD2. Sequencing was performed on CD4+ T cells sorted from blood. The CDR3 in this case is CATSGTGGPDTQYF. The nucleotide sequence reads as follows: TGTGCCACCAGCGGTACGGGAGGGCCAGATACGCAGTATTTT.